The 15 T cell receptor beta chains given below trace back to one sample, sequenced in a study of T cell repertoires in cytomegalovirus infection (dated by TCRdb to between 2018 and 2020). No antigens are known for them. The meaning of the sample's treatment or condition label: in vitro stimulation with specific CMV peptide epitopes to enrich CMV-specific T cells. For sequencing, an Illumina HiSeq 1500 was employed. TCRdb reprocessed the public reads (quality trimming at Q25 with fastp, clone calling with MiXCR) and kept in-frame beta chains. All rows with the same CDR3 protein become a single entry with the most common DNA and genes. The sample profile shows approximately 1,000,000 distinct CDR3 sequences; less than 35% of them were found once. The ten largest make up around 15% of the sample. Specimen: cultured CD8+ T cells from PBMCs, collected from culture after CMV antigen stimulation. These receptors originate from a human donor in good health (CMV status not recorded). Some clones in this sample may be carry-over from other donors' samples.

The chain combines TRBV5-1 with TRBJ1-1, with 8 bases that match TRBD1. The junction had 9 bases not matched to a gene; V was cut back by 4 bases and J by 4 bases. Looked up from germline, CDR1 is SGHRS and CDR2 is YFSETQ. There are 15 residues in the CDR3. CDR3 loop: CASSPYGQGATEAFF. The CDR3 bases are TGCGCCAGCAGCCCTTACGGACAGGGAGCCACTGAAGCTTTCTTT.

The chain couples TRBV7-6 to TRBJ1-1; 7 nucleotides agree with TRBD1. Trimming at V came to 5 bases and at J to 0 bases, leaving 6 bases not matched to a gene. The length of the CDR3 is 15 residues. CDR1 is SGHVS and CDR2 is FNYEAQ in the germline V gene. CDR3 DNA sequence: TGTGCCAGCAGCATCAGACAGGGAATGAACACTGAAGCTTTCTTT. This codes for CASSIRQGMNTEAFF.

This clonotype occurred a few times. The J gene is TRBJ2-1, the V gene TRBV7-3; 8 bases line up with TRBD1. CDR1 SGHTA and CDR2 FQGTGA come from the germline V gene. V lost 5 bases and J lost 8; bases outside the gene matches: 8. The CDR3 spans 14 residues. The CDR3 bases are TGTGCCAGCAGCACCCTTGGACAGGGTGATGAGCAGTTCTTC. Translating it yields CASSTLGQGDEQFF.

In this sample, this clonotype turned up once. This chain connects TRBV18 to TRBJ2-7, with D maybe TRBD1 (6 bases). Trimming took off 2 bases at V and 5 bases at J, with 19 bases between the two ends. The CDR3 runs 16 residues. From germline, CDR1 is KGHSH and CDR2 LQKENI. The CDR3 protein is CASSPKAIRDTNEQYF. The CDR3 DNA is TGTGCCAGCTCACCAAAGGCCATCCGGGACACGAACGAGCAGTACTTC.

This clonotype was picked up one time. The chain uses TRBV20-1 and TRBJ1-2; 8 positions agree with TRBD1. V lost 6 bases to trimming and J lost 0 bases; unmatched junction nucleotides: 6. Germline V gene sequence: CDR1 DFQATT, CDR2 SNEGSKA (reference sequence). The CDR3 has 14 amino acids. As DNA, the CDR3 is TGCAGTGCGAGGACAGGGAGAGCTAACTATGGCTACACCTTC. Amino acid sequence: CSARTGRANYGYTF.

V is TRBV27 and J is TRBJ2-1; 7 bases map to TRBD1. The CDR3 is 15 residues long. V lost 10 bases and J lost 3; bases outside the gene matches: 12. The germline gives CDR1 MNHEY, CDR2 SMNVEV (reference sequence). CDR3 sequence reads: CATSSSGQIYNEQFF. The DNA for the CDR3 is TGTGCCACTTCATCATCGGGACAGATCTACAATGAGCAGTTCTTC.

This chain joins TRBV6-5 and TRBJ2-1, with 7 bases lining up with TRBD1. CDR3 length: 15 amino acids. The junction had 9 bases not matched to a gene; V was cut back by 6 bases and J by 4 bases. Per the germline V gene, CDR1 is MNHEY and CDR2 is SVGAGI. CDR3 DNA: TGTGCCAGCAGCGATCCGGGACAGACATACAATGAGCAGTTCTTC. Its translation is CASSDPGQTYNEQFF.

This clonotype has a handful of counts. The gene calls are TRBV4-2 and TRBJ2-5; 9 positions match TRBD1. The CDR3 consists of 19 residues. Germline lookup yields CDR1 LGHNA and CDR2 YNFKEQ. Losses at the gene ends were 4 bases for V and 4 bases for J; bases not matched to a gene: 19. The CDR3: CASSPDPKTGGFPTETQYF. The DNA of the CDR3 is TGTGCCAGCAGCCCAGATCCCAAGACAGGGGGGTTCCCTACAGAGACCCAGTACTTC.

This clonotype was seen a few times. The rearrangement joins TRBV6-5 to TRBJ1-1; D is possibly TRBD1 (6 bases). Trimming shortened V by 0 bases and J by 2 bases, and 22 bases separated the two germline ends. Germline CDR1 MNHEY, CDR2 SVGAGI. The CDR3 loop spans 19 amino acids. DNA of the CDR3: TGTGCCAGCAGTTACTCCTCTACAGGGACTGAGTCCCTTAACACTGAAGCTTTCTTT. It codes for CASSYSSTGTESLNTEAFF.

This chain joins TRBV7-2 and TRBJ2-1, with D hard to call. The CDR3 runs to 12 residues. Per the germline V gene, CDR1 is SGHTA and CDR2 is FQGNSA. The V end was cut by 7 bases, the J end by 7 bases, with 11 bases between. CDR3 sequence: CASTHVRNEQFF. The CDR3 DNA reads TGTGCCAGCACCCACGTAAGGAATGAGCAGTTCTTC.

The CDR3 sequence is CASNDLGETQYF. The CDR3 bases are TGTGCCAGCAATGACTTGGGAGAGACCCAGTACTTC. The V call is TRBV2, the J call TRBJ2-5; the D is unclear. Trimming left V 7 bases short and J 4 bases short, with 10 bases between. There are 12 residues in the CDR3. The germline gives CDR1 SNHLY, CDR2 FYNNEI.

This clonotype was recorded only once. The chain couples TRBV6-6 to TRBJ2-2; 9 bases match TRBD1. From germline, CDR1 is MNHNY and CDR2 SVGAGI (reference sequence). V shed 10 bases, J shed 4 bases, and the junction held 16 bases outside the gene matches. CDR3 length equals 17 residues. For the CDR3, the DNA is TGTGCCAACATTAACCTCCAGGGACAGGGTAGCACCGGGGAGCTGTTTTTT. This translates into CANINLQGQGSTGELFF.

This chain connects TRBV27 to TRBJ2-2; D uncertain. This CDR3 is 15 amino acids long. CDR1 MNHEY and CDR2 SMNVEV come from the germline V gene (reference sequence). V was clipped by 7 bases and J by 1 base, with 13 bases between them. CDR3 protein: CASNAQGLNTGELFF. DNA for the CDR3: TGTGCCAGCAACGCCCAAGGGCTGAACACCGGGGAGCTGTTTTTT.

This clonotype showed up many times. V gene TRBV7-6 combines with J gene TRBJ2-7; D possibly matches TRBD1 or TRBD2 (5 bases each). CDR1 is SGHVS and CDR2 is FNYEAQ in the germline V gene. The CDR3 totals 15 residues. The ends were cut back, 0 bases at V and 2 bases at J, with 11 bases in the middle. CDR3 sequence (DNA): TGTGCCAGCAGCTTAGCCTTGGGGGAACCCTACGAGCAGTACTTC. This sequence encodes CASSLALGEPYEQYF.

The chain has TRBV2 and TRBJ1-4; tentatively, D is TRBD1 (6 bases). V was pared by 0 bases and J by 5 bases, with 16 bases between. Germline values: CDR1 SNHLY, CDR2 FYNNEI. The CDR3 has 17 amino acids. CDR3: CASSEALRRDTNEKLFF. CDR3 DNA: TGTGCCAGCAGTGAAGCGCTTCGCCGGGACACGAATGAAAAACTGTTTTTT.